This T cell receptor beta chain was sequenced in a study of cytomegalovirus exposure and HLA in healthy donors. About the study: Most genotyped donors, approximately 81% of fewer than 400, had Caucasian-associated genetic ancestry.

General observations from the study: The likely explanation for a cluster of highly shared sequence variants was sequencing artifact. Excluded: some indistinguishable V segments such as TRBV6-2 and TRBV6-3. Earlier findings revealed that most TCR beta V segments proved productive either about 90% or about 30% of the time.

The PCR contained 60 Vbeta and 13 Jbeta primers. The assay was immunoSEQ multiplex PCR, and TCRdb's table has in-frame clones only and misses some. Of 180,000 or so clones listed, approximately 80% are singletons. As to this clone: Its specificity is not known.

Looked up from germline, CDR1 is GTSNPN and CDR2 is SVGIG (reference sequence). The CDR3 totals 13 residues. V was shortened by 3 bases and J by 1 base, with 7 bases between the two germline ends. Sequenced sample: PBMCs. The sequence came from a girl aged 10-17 years in good health and CMV-seropositive. V usage is TRBV30 and J usage is TRBJ1-5, with D possibly being TRBD1 (5 bases). The CDR3 loop is CAWRTASNQPQHF. CDR3 coding DNA: TGTGCCTGGAGGACAGCAAGCAATCAGCCCCAGCATTTT. Filled out from reference TRBV30 and TRBJ1-5, the complete variable domain reads SQTIHQWPATLVQPVGSPLSLECTVEGTSNPNLYWYRQAAGRGLQLLFYSVGIGQISSEVPQNLSASRPQDRQFILSSKKLLLSDSGFYLCAWRTASNQPQHFGDGTRLSIL.